This T cell receptor beta chain was captured by sequencing in a study of cytomegalovirus exposure and HLA in healthy donors. Study as a whole: Inside one of the first data releases sat 85 million or so unique TCRs taken from HLA-typed donors. Of all 400 or so donors who were genotyped, about 80% belonged to the Caucasian-associated ancestry cluster. Whole-study findings and limits: Later analysis demonstrated an association between a missense DCLRE1C variant and TCR beta V- and J-gene trimming. Reportedly, TCR beta sequences accurately predicted HLA-A and HLA-B alleles in most subjects.

PCR used 60 Vbeta primers and 13 Jbeta primers. Some clones are missing from TCRdb's copy, which holds only in-frame ones; the method was immunoSEQ multiplex PCR. This table holds about 94,000 clones, roughly 86% found once. Comments on this clone: Its antigen is as yet unknown.

The germline V and J ends were trimmed by 4 bases and 8 bases, with 20 bases remaining between them. Germline V gene data show CDR1 as SGHDN and CDR2 as FVKESK. The CDR3 runs to 16 residues. This chain connects TRBV14 to TRBJ2-2, with a weak D call TRBD1 (6 bases). The TCR comes from a human donor in good health. Sequencing was performed on PBMCs. This chain's CDR3 is CASSLSGTPSLGELFF. The CDR3 DNA is TGTGCCAGCAGCCTCTCCGGGACACCCTCCCTGGGGGAGCTGTTTTTT.